The 28 T cell receptor beta chains listed next were all sequenced from one sample in a study of Ad26.COV2.S vaccination and SARS-CoV-2 variants. Assay used: immunoSEQ multiplex PCR; TCRdb lists only in-frame clones, some missing. The sample lists over 130,000 clones; roughly 88% were seen once. The input for sequencing was peripheral blood, taken after recovery from COVID-19. The source is a human donor who had recovered from COVID-19.

J is TRBJ2-7 and V is TRBV2, with TRBD2 matching 10 bases. Trimming removed 6 bases from V and 3 bases from J; junction bases left unmatched: 5. This CDR3 region has 14 residues. Germline V gene lookup returns CDR1 SNHLY and CDR2 FYNNEI. DNA of the CDR3: TGTGCCAGCAGACTAGCGGGGATAAACTACGAGCAGTACTTC. This translates into CASRLAGINYEQYF.

V is TRBV19 and J is TRBJ1-2, with D perhaps matching TRBD1 (5 bases). V shed 7 bases and J shed 1 base, with 19 bases lying between them. The CDR3 is 16 amino acids. Germline lookup yields CDR1 LNHDA and CDR2 SQIVND (reference sequence). The CDR3 DNA sequence: TGTGCCAGTACCCTAAGGGACCCTCGGGGTAACTATGGCTACACCTTC. This sequence encodes CASTLRDPRGNYGYTF.

This clone has only one observation. The V and J genes are TRBV30 and TRBJ2-5; D may be TRBD2 (7 bases). Deletions cut 3 bases from V and 0 bases from J, with 14 bases between. CDR1 is GTSNPN, CDR2 SVGIG, per germline (reference sequence). The CDR3 has 15 residues. CDR3 sequence (DNA): TGTGCCTGGAGGGGGGCGGGGGCGTACCAAGAGACCCAGTACTTC. It specifies CAWRGAGAYQETQYF.

The chain links TRBV19 to TRBJ2-5, with D tentatively TRBD2 (6 bases). This CDR3 region has 15 residues. The V gene lost 2 bases and the J gene lost 5 bases, with 15 bases spanning the gap. Germline V gene lookup returns CDR1 LNHDA and CDR2 SQIVND (reference sequence). The CDR3 region has the DNA TGTGCCAGTAGTATATACCCGATACGGGGGGAGACCCAGTACTTC. Translated: CASSIYPIRGETQYF.

The rearrangement uses TRBV18 and TRBJ1-1; D unclear. The CDR3 covers 12 residues. V was shortened by 2 bases and J by 5 bases, with 6 bases between the two germline ends. The V gene's germline CDR1 is KGHSH and CDR2 LQKENI. The CDR3 region has the DNA TGTGCCAGCTCACCAGCTTCGACTGAAGCTTTCTTT. As protein: CASSPASTEAFF.

The chain carries TRBV6-6 and TRBJ1-1; D uncertain. V lost 5 bases, J lost 8 bases, and 9 bases lay in between. Germline CDR1 MNHNY, CDR2 SVGAGI (reference sequence). There are 11 residues in the CDR3. DNA for the CDR3: TGTGCCAGCAGTGGATCCCGGGAAGCTTTCTTT. Protein product: CASSGSREAFF.

This rearrangement joins TRBV3-1 (or the pseudogene TRBV3-2) to TRBJ1-1, with 8 nucleotides matching TRBD1. The CDR3 length is 14 residues. The trim removed 3 bases at V and 4 bases at J, leaving 4 bases unmatched. Germline V gives CDR1 LGHDT, CDR2 YNNKEL (reference sequence). The CDR3 region has the DNA TGTGCCAGCAGCCATAGGGACAGGATCACTGAAGCTTTCTTT. It translates to CASSHRDRITEAFF.

This clone has just a few counts. The chain employs TRBV11-2 and TRBJ2-2; 8 bases agree with TRBD1. Germline lookup yields CDR1 SGHAT and CDR2 FQNNGV. V shed 5 bases and J 2 bases; nucleotides not matched to a gene: 10. The CDR3 length is 17 residues. Written as DNA, the CDR3 is TGTGCCAGCAGCCTACACACAGGGGGTTTTAACACCGGGGAGCTGTTTTTT. It yields the protein CASSLHTGGFNTGELFF.

The chain carries TRBV12-5 and TRBJ1-2, with no clear D. Germline V gives CDR1 LGHNT, CDR2 FRNRAP. Trimming removed 1 base from V and 0 bases from J, with 6 bases in between. The CDR3 runs to 14 residues. CDR3 sequence (DNA): TGTGCTAGTGGTTTGGGCAGGTCTAACTATGGCTACACCTTC. Protein: CASGLGRSNYGYTF.

This chain connects TRBV19 to TRBJ2-7; D possibly corresponds to TRBD2 (5 bases). CDR1 is LNHDA, CDR2 SQIVND, per germline (reference sequence). The ends were cut back, 8 bases at V and 4 bases at J, with 18 bases in the middle. The CDR3 has 14 amino acids. This CDR3 reads CASSPVEGIYEQYF. In DNA, the CDR3 is TGTGCCAGTTCCCCAGTTGAGGGTATTTACGAGCAGTACTTC. Variable domain in full (rest from reference TRBV19 and TRBJ2-7): DGGITQSPKYLFRKEGQNVTLSCEQNLNHDAMYWYRQDPGQGLRLIYYSQIVNDFQKGDIAEGYSVSREKKESFPLTVTSAQKNPTAFYLCASSPVEGIYEQYFGPGTRLTVT.

J is TRBJ2-7 and V is TRBV7-2; D might be TRBD1 (6 bases). This CDR3 is 15 amino acids long. The germline V gene encodes CDR1 SGHTA and CDR2 FQGNSA. V was cut by 4 bases and J by 0 bases, with 13 bases left in between. The CDR3 region is CASSYRDRSSYEQYF. For the CDR3, the DNA is TGTGCCAGCAGCTACAGGGATCGTAGCTCCTACGAGCAGTACTTC.

This clone has only a few counts. This chain links TRBV24-1 with TRBJ2-7; no definite D call. The V gene lost 3 bases and the J gene lost 3 bases, with 8 bases spanning the gap. The CDR3 is made up of 13 amino acids. CDR1 and CDR2 from the germline V gene are KGHDR and SFDVKD. The CDR3: CATSDNNFYEQYF. CDR3 DNA sequence: TGTGCCACCAGTGATAACAACTTCTACGAGCAGTACTTC.

The rearrangement joins TRBV29-1 to TRBJ2-3, with 9 bases fitting TRBD2. The CDR3 consists of 15 residues. Germline CDR1 and CDR2: SQVTM and ANQGSEA. V gave up 1 base and J gave up 4 bases; unmatched junction bases: 6. The CDR3 nucleotides read TGCAGCGTTGAAGGGCGGGGGGGCCTACCAGATACGCAGTATTTT. The encoded protein is CSVEGRGGLPDTQYF.

The V call is TRBV5-4, the J call TRBJ2-5, with 9 bases that match TRBD1. CDR3 length: 18 amino acids. J gave up 1 base and V 4 bases, and 14 bases lay outside the gene matches. From germline, CDR1 is SGHNT and CDR2 YYREEE (reference sequence). The CDR3 region has the DNA TGTGCCAGCAGCCAACCTCCGGGACAGGGTCAACTCCAAGAGACCCAGTACTTC. Its protein is CASSQPPGQGQLQETQYF.

This chain joins TRBV7-8 and TRBJ1-1; maybe TRBD1 (5 bases). This CDR3 is 13 amino acids long. Germline assignment: CDR1 SGHVS and CDR2 FQNEAQ. V was pared by 7 bases and J by 5 bases, with 14 bases between. CDR3 in amino acids: CASNFWKGTEAFF. In DNA, the CDR3 is TGTGCCAGCAACTTTTGGAAGGGGACTGAAGCTTTCTTT.

This clone was detected a few times. The chain couples TRBV10-2 to TRBJ1-6, with TRBD1 matching over 7 bases. Looked up from germline, CDR1 is WSHSY and CDR2 is SAAADI. The CDR3 has 14 amino acids. The J segment lost 6 bases and the V segment lost 7 bases, leaving 6 bases of the junction unmatched. CDR3 nucleotide sequence: TGCGCCAGCACTAGGGACAGCCTTAATTCACCCCTCCACTTT. This gives the protein CASTRDSLNSPLHF.

The V gene is TRBV20-1, the J gene TRBJ2-5; D uncertain. V shed 3 bases and J shed 4 bases, with 6 bases lying between them. Germline V gene data show CDR1 as DFQATT and CDR2 as SNEGSKA (reference sequence). There are 11 residues in the CDR3. The CDR3, as DNA: TGCAGTGCTAGTGCACCAGAGACCCAGTACTTC. It specifies CSASAPETQYF.

The V call is TRBV27, the J call TRBJ1-1, with 8 bases aligning to TRBD1. CDR1 is MNHEY, CDR2 SMNVEV, per germline (reference sequence). The V gene end was trimmed by 5 bases and the J gene end by 3 bases; junction bases not matched to a gene: 2. The CDR3 has 13 residues. CDR3 DNA sequence: TGTGCCAGCAGTCAGACAGGGGACACTGAAGCTTTCTTT. It yields the protein CASSQTGDTEAFF.

The chain joins TRBV24-1 to TRBJ1-2, with D uncertain. Trimming stripped 4 bases from V and 4 bases from J, with 6 bases between. From germline, CDR1 is KGHDR and CDR2 SFDVKD. The CDR3 runs 12 residues. The CDR3 nucleotides read TGTGCCACCAGTGACCGGACCTATGGCTACACCTTC. Translating gives CATSDRTYGYTF.

The genes are TRBV28 and TRBJ1-6; 11 bases agree with TRBD1. V shed 4 bases, J shed 10 bases, and the junction held 3 bases outside the gene matches. The CDR3 is made up of 14 amino acids. Per the germline V gene, CDR1 is MDHEN and CDR2 is SYDVKM. The CDR3 reads CASSWDRGESPLHF. CDR3 coding DNA: TGTGCCAGCAGTTGGGACAGGGGGGAATCACCCCTCCACTTT.

The V and J genes are TRBV14 and TRBJ1-1; TRBD1 might be the D (5 bases). CDR3 length: 14 residues. V was clipped by 1 base and J by 9 bases, with 15 bases between them. Per the germline V gene, CDR1 is SGHDN and CDR2 is FVKESK. The DNA for the CDR3 is TGTGCCAGCAGCCAAGTTGGGACGGTACTAAAAGCTTTCTTT. It yields the protein CASSQVGTVLKAFF.

This chain connects TRBV9 to TRBJ2-3, with D possibly being TRBD2 (5 bases). CDR1 SGDLS and CDR2 YYNGEE come from the germline V gene. This CDR3 has 15 amino acids. Trimming shortened V by 2 bases and J by 0 bases, and 10 bases separated the two germline ends. The CDR3 here is CASSVGRVSTDTQYF. CDR3 nucleotide sequence: TGTGCCAGCAGCGTTGGGCGGGTTAGCACAGATACGCAGTATTTT.

This chain uses TRBV19 with TRBJ2-2; 10 nucleotides align to TRBD1. CDR3 size: 18 residues. Germline CDR1 LNHDA, CDR2 SQIVND (reference sequence). J was trimmed by 1 base and V by 3 bases; bases with no gene match: 8. CDR3 residues: CASSIKGQGTENTGELFF. The CDR3 DNA reads TGTGCCAGTAGTATCAAGGGACAGGGGACAGAGAACACCGGGGAGCTGTTTTTT.

This clone is a singleton in its sample. The chain carries TRBV18 and TRBJ1-6, with unresolved D. Germline V gene lookup returns CDR1 KGHSH and CDR2 LQKENI. Trimming took 5 bases from V and 7 from J, leaving 15 bases between them. The CDR3 consists of 15 residues. CDR3 in amino acids: CASSGSGSRNSPLHF. As DNA, the CDR3 is TGTGCCAGCTCAGGCTCCGGGTCCCGAAATTCACCCCTCCACTTT.

The rearrangement uses TRBV4-3 and TRBJ2-1; D remains unclear. Germline CDR1 reads LGHNA; CDR2 reads YSLEER. V gave up 0 bases and J gave up 4 bases, with 10 bases separating them. There are 15 residues in the CDR3. This chain's CDR3 is CASSQDVQVYNEQFF. Written as DNA, the CDR3 is TGCGCCAGCAGCCAAGATGTCCAGGTATACAATGAGCAGTTCTTC.

V and J are TRBV9 and TRBJ2-1; no definite D call. Per germline, CDR1 SGDLS and CDR2 YYNGEE. The CDR3 consists of 16 residues. The V end was cut by 0 bases, the J end by 2 bases, with 12 bases between. The chain's CDR3 is CASSVVGREPYNEQFF. The CDR3 DNA is TGTGCCAGCAGCGTAGTGGGAAGGGAACCCTACAATGAGCAGTTCTTC.

V gene TRBV4-3 combines with J gene TRBJ2-4; no reliable D call. The ends were cut back, 4 bases at V and 8 bases at J, with 18 bases in the middle. The germline V gene has CDR1 LGHNA and CDR2 YSLEER. The CDR3 length is 15 residues. The CDR3, as DNA: TGCGCCAGCAGCCCCCAATACGAAAGTACCGACATTCAGTACTTC. It translates to CASSPQYESTDIQYF.

The genes are TRBV3-1 (or the pseudogene TRBV3-2) and TRBJ2-7, with D possibly being TRBD2 (6 bases). With 5 bases removed from V and 7 bases from J, the gap between germline ends came to 24 bases. The CDR3 totals 16 residues. Germline lookup yields CDR1 LGHDT and CDR2 YNNKEL (reference sequence). The CDR3: CASSFGDSRWKGEQYF. The DNA of the CDR3 is TGTGCCAGCAGCTTCGGGGACTCCCGGTGGAAGGGGGAGCAGTACTTC.